The present entry profiles one TCR beta chain with its context. No antigen is known for it. A read error is possible here, since a much larger clone lies one base away. These data belong to a study of human T cells and chemical hapten exposure. Whole-study context: Each patch test put 0.01% DPC on the upper back, and results were read at 6 days. Study-level results: With DPC sensitization, TCRs exceeding 1 in 1000 frequency showed no change.

In TCRdb, the RACE reads were re-called with MiXCR into one record per CDR3 protein. The sample has 30,000 to 40,000 distinct CDR3 sequences, 7.5% to 8% seen once; the top ten hold roughly 1.3%. Germline CDR1 DFQATT, CDR2 SNEGSKA (reference sequence). There are 14 residues in the CDR3. V lost 0 bases, J lost 4 bases, and 12 bases lay in between. The time point denotes: pre-sensitization, week 0. Treatment here: therapeutic diphenylcyclopropenone sensitization with weekly scalp DPC. Blood was collected ahead of every patch test applied. This sample comprised whole blood, obtained in connection with sensitization to the hapten diphenylcyclopropenone (DPC). The sequence was obtained from a woman in her fifties or sixties with alopecia areata. Some clones in this sample may be carry-over from other donors' samples. The rearrangement uses TRBV20-1 and TRBJ1-1; D gene uncertain. In nucleotides, the CDR3 is TGCAGTGCTAGAGACCAACTATTGAGCACTGAAGCTTTCTTT. Translating it yields CSARDQLLSTEAFF.